These 25 T cell receptor beta chains were all obtained from the same sample, sequenced in a study of T cell repertoires in cytomegalovirus infection. These receptors have no identified antigens. One entry per CDR3 protein, called by TCRdb with MiXCR from the reads. The sample includes about 7,500 distinct CDR3 sequences, approximately 58% of them seen just once. The sequenced sample was PBMCs, sequenced either directly or after in vitro stimulation (not recorded which). The receptors originated from a human donor in good health (CMV status not recorded). Some clones in this sample may be carry-over from other donors' samples.

Only a few counts were recorded for this clonotype. The V gene is TRBV24-1, the J gene TRBJ2-7; the D is unclear. Trimming pared 3 bases from V and 2 bases from J, leaving 13 bases between. The CDR3 runs 15 residues. Looked up from germline, CDR1 is KGHDR and CDR2 is SFDVKD. CDR3 in DNA: TGTGCCACCAGTGATACCCCGGGCCTAACCTACGAGCAGTACTTC. Its protein product is CATSDTPGLTYEQYF.

Judged by abundance, this clonotype is medium-sized. The chain recombines TRBV7-9 with TRBJ2-1; 11 positions match TRBD2. Trimming took 5 bases from V and 5 from J; bases not matched to a gene: 8. Germline values: CDR1 SEHNR, CDR2 FQNEAQ (reference sequence). This CDR3 is 16 amino acids long. This chain's CDR3 is CASSPKTSGSNNEQFF. The CDR3 DNA follows: TGTGCCAGCAGCCCAAAAACTAGCGGGAGTAACAATGAGCAGTTCTTC.

This clonotype has only a few counts. The genes are TRBV12-3 or TRBV12-4 and TRBJ2-1; the D is unclear. V was shortened by 6 bases and J by 1 base, with 28 bases between the two germline ends. The CDR3 is 20 amino acids. For the CDR3, the DNA is TGTGCCAGCAGCTCCCTAAGCCTCCTTGTTGTAGAAAGGTCCTACAATGAGCAGTTCTTC. Its translation is CASSSLSLLVVERSYNEQFF.

The V and J genes are TRBV27 and TRBJ1-4; 9 bases match TRBD1. CDR1 MNHEY and CDR2 SMNVEV come from the germline V gene (reference sequence). The CDR3 loop spans 13 amino acids. J was trimmed by 17 bases and V by 6 bases; bases with no gene match: 13. CDR3: CASSRQGGEKRFF. DNA of the CDR3: TGTGCCAGCAGCCGACAGGGGGGTGAAAAACGTTTTTTT.

This chain joins TRBV4-2 and TRBJ2-1; 8 nucleotides match TRBD2. The CDR3 is 19 residues long. Germline CDR1 is LGHNA and CDR2 is YNFKEQ. J gave up 10 bases and V 0 bases, and 20 bases lay outside the gene matches. In DNA, the CDR3 is TGTGCCAGCAGCCAAGACTATACATCGGGAGGGCCTGTCCAAAAGGAGCAGTTCTTC. This gives the protein CASSQDYTSGGPVQKEQFF.

This clonotype turned up a few times. The chain employs TRBV2 and TRBJ2-3; D is unclear. V was trimmed by 1 base and J by 2 bases, leaving 10 bases between them. The germline V gene encodes CDR1 SNHLY and CDR2 FYNNEI. The CDR3 totals 15 residues. The CDR3 DNA follows: TGTGCCAGCAGTGAAGAAGGCACCAACACAGATACGCAGTATTTT. Translation: CASSEEGTNTDTQYF.

A word on this clonotype: The CDR3 ends on some other residue instead of the conserved phenylalanine or tryptophan, so this is likely a read error. The V call is TRBV7-9, the J call TRBJ2-1; no reliable D call. Germline V gene lookup returns CDR1 SEHNR and CDR2 FQNEAQ (reference sequence). This CDR3 region has 16 residues. V was trimmed by 3 bases and J by 3 bases, leaving 15 bases between them. The CDR3 DNA reads TGTGCCAGCAGCTTGTTGGGAATCTCCATCTACAATGAGCAGTTCTGT. It yields the protein CASSLLGISIYNEQFC.

This clonotype was recorded at least ten times. This rearrangement joins TRBV6-2 or TRBV6-3 to TRBJ1-2, with D possibly matching TRBD1 (6 bases). Trimming cost V 4 bases and J 8 bases, with 11 bases left between them. CDR1 is MNHEY and CDR2 is SVGEGT in the germline V gene. CDR3 length: 12 residues. In DNA, the CDR3 is TGTGCCAGCAGTTCGACAGGAGTCGGCTACACCTTC. It is translated as CASSSTGVGYTF.

In this sample, this clonotype turned up once. J is TRBJ2-3 and V is TRBV7-2; D is ambiguous. CDR1 and CDR2 from the germline V gene are SGHTA and FQGNSA. The CDR3 covers 15 residues. Trimming removed 5 bases at V and 6 bases at J, with 18 bases between. For the CDR3, the DNA is TGTGCCAGCAGCCCTACCACGCTTAGGGCGGATACGCAGTATTTT. Residues: CASSPTTLRADTQYF.

Concerning this clonotype: In this CDR3 the conserved last residue, phenylalanine or tryptophan, is missing, so a read error is likely. The DNA is omitted, as the CDR3 cannot be located on it reliably, and the CDR3 follows TCRdb's listing. This chain's CDR3 is CVSRMYGLGGLNTDTPYL. The V and J genes are TRBV19 and TRBJ2-3; the table's TRBD2 call for D was not verified on the DNA. Both ends counted, the CDR3 spans 18 residues. The V gene's germline CDR1 is LNHDA and CDR2 SQIVND (reference sequence).

This clonotype was seen at least ten times. This sequence joins TRBV27 and TRBJ1-1, with 9 bases matching TRBD1. This CDR3 has 16 amino acids. Per germline, CDR1 MNHEY and CDR2 SMNVEV (reference sequence). V trimming: 6 bases; J trimming: 0 bases; junction bases outside the gene matches: 8. The CDR3 reads CASSPNRGLLNTEAFF. DNA for the CDR3: TGTGCCAGCAGCCCTAACAGGGGGCTTTTGAACACTGAAGCTTTCTTT.

This clonotype has ten or more counts. The chain has TRBV27 and TRBJ2-1; 9 bases line up with TRBD2. Germline CDR1 is MNHEY and CDR2 is SMNVEV (reference sequence). The CDR3 loop spans 16 amino acids. The junction had 9 bases not matched to a gene; V was cut back by 6 bases and J by 3 bases. The DNA of the CDR3 is TGTGCCAGCAGGCAAGGAGCGGGAGGAGTCTACAATGAGCAGTTCTTC. It yields the protein CASRQGAGGVYNEQFF.

The chain links TRBV5-1 to TRBJ1-2; D is unclear. Trimming removed 0 bases at V and 7 bases at J, with 4 bases between. This CDR3 has 11 amino acids. The V gene's germline CDR1 is SGHRS and CDR2 YFSETQ. The chain's CDR3 is CASSLEGGYTF. In nucleotides, the CDR3 is TGCGCCAGCAGCTTGGAGGGTGGCTACACCTTC.

On this clonotype: Compared with germline, one end of the junction differs, possibly owing to a read error. The chain recombines TRBV27 with TRBJ1-5; the D gene is possibly TRBD1 (5 bases). CDR3 length equals 13 residues. Germline CDR1 is MNHEY and CDR2 is SMNVEV (reference sequence). CDR3 DNA sequence: TGTGCCAGCAGTGCAGGGTCTGGGCAGCCCAATCTTTTT. The encoded protein is CASSAGSGQPNLF.

This clonotype was found a few times. The chain carries TRBV7-8 and TRBJ2-6, with D unresolved. This CDR3 is built from 16 residues. CDR1 is SGHVS, CDR2 FQNEAQ, per germline. The V end was cut by 4 bases, the J end by 1 base, with 11 bases between. CDR3 residues: CASSSLVGSGANVLTF. DNA of the CDR3: TGTGCCAGCAGCTCCCTTGTGGGTTCTGGGGCCAACGTCCTGACTTTC.

This clonotype showed up just a few times. V and J are TRBV9 and TRBJ2-2; the match to TRBD1 covers 7 bases. Germline trimming cut 3 bases from V and 5 bases from J; bases unmatched to any gene: 13. In germline, CDR1 is SGDLS, CDR2 YYNGEE. CDR3 size: 17 residues. The CDR3 region is CASSENLKGQKTGELFF. The CDR3 DNA sequence: TGTGCCAGCAGCGAGAACTTGAAGGGACAGAAGACCGGGGAGCTGTTTTTT.

The rearrangement joins TRBV6-6 to TRBJ1-4, with D possibly matching TRBD1 (6 bases). CDR3 length: 14 residues. V shed 7 bases and J shed 8 bases, with 17 bases lying between them. Germline V gives CDR1 MNHNY, CDR2 SVGAGI (reference sequence). The chain's CDR3 is CASKADSILEKLFF. CDR3 DNA: TGTGCCAGCAAAGCGGACAGCATCCTAGAAAAACTGTTTTTT.

The chain carries TRBV7-6 and TRBJ2-3; no reliable D call. V dropped 2 bases and J dropped 14 bases, with 14 bases sitting between them. The CDR3 consists of 12 residues. Germline V gives CDR1 SGHVS, CDR2 FNYEAQ. The DNA for the CDR3 is TGTGCCAGCAGCTTAAATGAAGGACGGACGTATTTT. It encodes CASSLNEGRTYF.

For this clonotype: Because the CDR3 is missing its conserved closing phenylalanine or tryptophan, this is likely a read error. The rearrangement links TRBV27 to TRBJ2-3; D is perhaps TRBD1 or TRBD2 (5 bases each). This CDR3 is built from 13 residues. CDR1 and CDR2 (germline): MNHEY, SMNVEV (reference sequence). CDR3 loop: CASSSGPEDTQYL. The CDR3 region has the DNA TGTGCAAGCAGTTCGGGGCCCGAGGATACGCAGTATTTG.

This clonotype was seen a handful of times. J is TRBJ1-5 and V is TRBV10-3, with TRBD1 as a possible D gene (5 bases). The CDR3 has 20 amino acids. CDR1 and CDR2 (germline): ENHRY, SYGVKD. The germline V and J ends were trimmed by 0 bases and 2 bases, with 23 bases remaining between them. The CDR3 protein is CAISESEQVIYETRNQPQHF. DNA of the CDR3: TGTGCCATCAGTGAGTCGGAACAGGTGATTTACGAGACTCGCAATCAGCCCCAGCATTTT.

Points on this clonotype: The conserved phenylalanine or tryptophan is not found at the CDR3 terminus, so this likely reflects a read error. No DNA is shown, since the ends of the CDR3 on it are uncertain; the CDR3 is the one TCRdb lists. The CDR3 spells CASSPETYSNLPQPL. V is TRBV7-6 and J is TRBJ1-5. Germline loops: CDR1 SGHVS, CDR2 FNYEAQ. The CDR3 has 15 residues if both end residues are counted.

This clonotype has only one observation. This chain connects TRBV11-2 to TRBJ1-2; D is possibly TRBD1 (5 bases). The V and J ends lost 6 bases and 8 bases respectively, with 19 bases between them. Germline-derived CDR1 and CDR2 are SGHAT and FQNNGV. The CDR3 runs 14 residues. The CDR3 nucleotides read TGTGCCAGCAGTTCAGGGTTCCGACGACGGGGCTACACCTTC. Its translation is CASSSGFRRRGYTF. Variable domain in full (rest from reference TRBV11-2 and TRBJ1-2): EAGVAQSPRYKIIEKRQSVAFWCNPISGHATLYWYQQILGQGPKLLIQFQNNGVVDDSQLPKDRFSAERLKGVDSTLKIQPAKLEDSAVYLCASSSGFRRRGYTFGSGTRLTVV.

Notes on this clonotype: Sequence at one end of the junction differs from germline and may be a read error. The CDR3 region has the DNA TGTGCCAGCAGCTTACTTAAGGGGACCGCCTACAATGAGCCGTTCTTC. Protein: CASSLLKGTAYNEPFF. The chain links TRBV11-2 to TRBJ2-1; D may be TRBD1 or TRBD2 (5 bases each). The CDR3 is made up of 16 amino acids. The germline gives CDR1 SGHAT, CDR2 FQNNGV.

This clonotype was seen many times. This chain links TRBV6-1 with TRBJ1-6, with D uncertain. The germline CDR1 and CDR2 sequences are MNHNS and SASEGT. CDR3 size: 14 residues. Trimming removed 0 bases at V and 7 bases at J, with 7 bases between. The CDR3 DNA sequence: TGTGCCAGCAGTGAAGCCCTGGGGAATTCACCCCTCCACTTT. This gives the protein CASSEALGNSPLHF.

This clonotype occurred a few times. The CDR3 does not close with the conserved phenylalanine or tryptophan, likely indicating a read error. V and J are TRBV12-3 or TRBV12-4 and TRBJ1-1; maybe TRBD1 (6 bases). Trimming stripped 6 bases from V and 4 bases from J, with 21 bases between. The CDR3 is made up of 16 amino acids. This chain's CDR3 is CASSLRVSQQGTEAFL. The CDR3 region has the DNA TGTGCCAGCAGCCTCCGGGTTTCCCAACAGGGCACTGAAGCTTTCTTG.